This T cell receptor (beta chain) was captured in a study of blood T cell repertoires in COVID-19. Across the study: Collection of acute and convalescent COVID-19 samples took place in the United States, Italy and Spain. T cells, B-cell-depleted T cells, or PBMCs supplied cDNA or gDNA.

This CDR3 comprises 15 residues. The germline gives CDR1 SGHNT, CDR2 YENEEA. Trimming took 5 bases from V and 1 from J; bases not matched to a gene: 5. The Seattle patients joined while their infection was active and were tracked longitudinally afterward. Sequencing was performed with immunoSEQ multiplex PCR; in TCRdb, only in-frame clones are kept and a portion is missing. The sample holds approximately 300,000 clones, around 90% seen once. This TCR came from a woman in her thirties with COVID-19, enrolled during active disease. The genes are TRBV11-3 and TRBJ2-3; 8 positions match TRBD1. The sequenced sample consisted of peripheral blood. The CDR3 region has the DNA TGTGCCAGCAGCCTCAGACAGGGGCGCACAGATACGCAGTATTTT. Protein: CASSLRQGRTDTQYF.